This T cell receptor (beta chain) was recovered during a study of blood T cell repertoires in COVID-19. Clones were read by immunoSEQ multiplex PCR, and TCRdb kept only the in-frame ones, dropping some. The sample includes more than 110,000 clones, approximately 90% seen only once; the top ten take around 2.9%. The CDR3 length is 16 residues. Germline V lookup: CDR1 LGHNA, CDR2 YNFKEQ. J gave up 1 base and V 3 bases, and 1 base lay outside the gene matches. The genes are TRBV4-2 and TRBJ2-1; TRBD2 agrees at 12 bases. The sequenced sample consisted of peripheral blood. This clonotype was sampled from a man aged 55 to 70 with active or convalescent COVID-19. DNA of the CDR3: TGTGCCAGCAGCCACGGGACTAGCGGGTCCTACAATGAGCAGTTCTTC. This sequence encodes CASSHGTSGSYNEQFF.